Following are 20 T cell receptor beta chains from one sample sequenced in a study of control samples from healthy donors and cancer patients. The method was immunoSEQ multiplex PCR; TCRdb's version includes in-frame clones alone and lacks a portion of them. The sample includes about 130,000 clones, 92% of them seen just once. The material sequenced was blood. Every receptor here comes from a woman aged 45-59 years in good health.

This chain joins TRBV27 and TRBJ2-3, with D tentatively TRBD2 (6 bases). The CDR3 is 15 amino acids. Per germline, CDR1 MNHEY and CDR2 SMNVEV (reference sequence). The germline V and J ends were trimmed by 3 bases and 2 bases, with 12 bases remaining between them. CDR3 in amino acids: CASSLMGGTTDTQYF. In nucleotides, the CDR3 is TGTGCCAGCAGTTTGATGGGAGGTACCACAGATACGCAGTATTTT.

The chain is built from TRBV19 and TRBJ1-1; a weak D match, TRBD1 (5 bases). The CDR3 has 12 residues. V gave up 3 bases and J gave up 3 bases, with 5 bases separating them. Germline V gene lookup returns CDR1 LNHDA and CDR2 SQIVND (reference sequence). CDR3 residues: CASSIRDTEAFF. The CDR3 DNA reads TGTGCCAGTAGTATCAGGGACACTGAAGCTTTCTTT.

This chain connects TRBV28 to TRBJ1-2, with a tentative D call TRBD1 (5 bases). With 3 bases removed from V and 1 base from J, the gap between germline ends came to 15 bases. Looked up from germline, CDR1 is MDHEN and CDR2 is SYDVKM. The CDR3 has 16 amino acids. The CDR3 nucleotides read TGTGCCAGCAGTTTGTCGGGGGACGGTTATAACTATGGCTACACCTTC. Translation gives CASSLSGDGYNYGYTF.

The chain couples TRBV19 to TRBJ2-5; TRBD1 matches at 9 bases. The CDR3 sequence is 14 residues long. In germline, CDR1 is LNHDA, CDR2 SQIVND (reference sequence). V was pared by 3 bases and J by 4 bases, with 3 bases of the junction left unmatched. The CDR3 region is CASSMGQGRETQYF. The CDR3 nucleotides are TGTGCCAGTAGTATGGGACAGGGAAGAGAGACCCAGTACTTC.

The V gene is TRBV12-3 or TRBV12-4, the J gene TRBJ1-1, with D possibly being TRBD1 (5 bases). Trimming stripped 7 bases from V and 3 bases from J, with 12 bases between. This CDR3 comprises 13 residues. The CDR3 region has the DNA TGTGCCAGCACCTTTGGGGCTTACACTGAAGCTTTCTTT. Residues: CASTFGAYTEAFF.

The V call is TRBV5-5, the J call TRBJ1-6; D unresolved. The CDR3 runs to 14 residues. Trimming took 6 bases from V and 0 from J, leaving 7 bases between them. The germline V gene encodes CDR1 SGHKS and CDR2 YYEKEE (reference sequence). The CDR3 reads CASTYSSYNSPLHF. CDR3 in DNA: TGTGCCAGCACCTACAGCTCCTATAATTCACCCCTCCACTTT.

The rearrangement uses TRBV7-8 and TRBJ1-1, with 8 bases that match TRBD1. The junction had 12 bases not matched to a gene; V was cut back by 2 bases and J by 10 bases. In germline, CDR1 is SGHVS, CDR2 FQNEAQ. This CDR3 contains 15 residues. The CDR3 DNA is TGTGCCAGCAGCTTATCGGAGGACAGGGTTCGTCGAGCTTTCTTT. It encodes CASSLSEDRVRRAFF.

The chain links TRBV5-1 to TRBJ2-1, with D tentatively TRBD1 (6 bases). The germline gives CDR1 SGHRS, CDR2 YFSETQ. This CDR3 spans 16 amino acids. Trimming took off 0 bases at V and 6 bases at J, with 16 bases between the two ends. This CDR3 is CASSLGGTTGINEQFF. CDR3 nucleotides: TGCGCCAGCAGCTTGGGTGGGACGACAGGAATCAATGAGCAGTTCTTC. Drawing the rest from reference TRBV5-1 and TRBJ2-1, the complete variable domain is KAGVTQTPRYLIKTRGQQVTLSCSPISGHRSVSWYQQTPGQGLQFLFEYFSETQRNKGNFPGRFSGRQFSNSRSEMNVSTLELGDSALYLCASSLGGTTGINEQFFGPGTRLTVL.

The chain carries TRBV10-2 and TRBJ1-5; D is possibly TRBD1 (5 bases). V was cut by 6 bases and J by 3 bases, with 12 bases left in between. Germline V gene sequence: CDR1 WSHSY, CDR2 SAAADI. The CDR3 is 14 amino acids. The CDR3 here is CASRLGDDNQPQHF. The CDR3 DNA is TGCGCCAGCAGATTAGGGGATGACAATCAGCCCCAGCATTTT.

CDR3 protein: CATSETGAYGYTF. The CDR3 DNA reads as TGTGCCACCAGTGAAACAGGGGCCTATGGCTACACCTTC. The chain has TRBV24-1 and TRBJ1-2; 7 bases are a match to TRBD1. Germline V gene data show CDR1 as KGHDR and CDR2 as SFDVKD. The CDR3 runs 13 residues. J was trimmed by 4 bases and V by 4 bases; bases with no gene match: 2.

This chain connects TRBV27 to TRBJ1-1; possible D gene TRBD1, 6 bases. The CDR3 runs 14 residues. CDR1 and CDR2 from the germline V gene are MNHEY and SMNVEV (reference sequence). V dropped 6 bases and J dropped 0 bases, with 11 bases sitting between them. The CDR3 nucleotides are TGTGCCAGCAGGATAAGGGGGTTGAACACTGAAGCTTTCTTT. This codes for CASRIRGLNTEAFF.

J is TRBJ1-5 and V is TRBV10-3; 8 nucleotides agree with TRBD1. The CDR3 consists of 17 residues. CDR1 ENHRY and CDR2 SYGVKD come from the germline V gene. V lost 3 bases and J lost 1; bases outside the gene matches: 8. The chain's CDR3 is CAISERGGQESNQPQHF. Here the CDR3 DNA reads TGTGCCATCAGTGAACGCGGGGGACAGGAGAGCAATCAGCCCCAGCATTTT.

The CDR3 DNA is TGCAGTGCTAGAGGTGGGGTTGGCTACACCTTC. The encoded protein is CSARGGVGYTF. This chain links TRBV20-1 with TRBJ1-2; D is undetermined. V lost 1 base, J lost 7 bases, and 7 bases lay in between. CDR1 is DFQATT and CDR2 is SNEGSKA in the germline V gene (reference sequence). The length of the CDR3 is 11 residues.

The V and J genes are TRBV15 and TRBJ1-2; 8 nucleotides match TRBD1. The CDR3 length is 14 residues. The germline CDR1 and CDR2 sequences are LNHNV and YYDKDF (reference sequence). With 4 bases clipped from V and 8 bases from J, the junction kept 9 bases outside the gene matches. The CDR3 is CATSNRDRGGGYTF. The CDR3 bases are TGTGCCACCAGCAACCGAGACAGGGGAGGAGGCTACACCTTC.

The chain carries TRBV15 and TRBJ2-7, with 10 nucleotides matching TRBD1. The CDR3 is made up of 15 amino acids. J gave up 5 bases and V 4 bases, and 8 bases lay outside the gene matches. The germline V gene encodes CDR1 LNHNV and CDR2 YYDKDF (reference sequence). The CDR3 DNA follows: TGTGCCACCAGCACAACCGGGACAGGGGCCAACGAGCAGTACTTC. It yields the protein CATSTTGTGANEQYF.

About this clone: The sample carries other DNA sequences with the same CDR3. The V and J genes are TRBV30 and TRBJ1-1, with D hard to call. Germline CDR1 GTSNPN, CDR2 SVGIG (reference sequence). Trimming took off 0 bases at V and 1 base at J, with 6 bases between the two ends. The CDR3 runs 13 residues. Here the CDR3 reads CAWSVLGNTEAFF. The CDR3, as DNA: TGTGCCTGGAGTGTACTTGGGAACACTGAAGCTTTCTTT. Supplemented by reference TRBV30 and TRBJ1-1, the full variable domain reads SQTIHQWPATLVQPVGSPLSLECTVEGTSNPNLYWYRQAAGRGLQLLFYSVGIGQISSEVPQNLSASRPQDRQFILSSKKLLLSDSGFYLCAWSVLGNTEAFFGQGTRLTVV.

The CDR3, as DNA: TGTGCCAGCAGCTTGAGTGACAGGGAGCGAAACATTCAGTACTTC. Its protein product is CASSLSDRERNIQYF. The V gene is TRBV5-6, the J gene TRBJ2-4; 7 bases fit TRBD1. Germline loops: CDR1 SGHDT, CDR2 YYEEEE. Trimming removed 1 base from V and 6 bases from J; junction bases left unmatched: 7. CDR3 length: 15 residues.

Worth noting for this clone: The junction departs from germline at one end; a sequencing error may be responsible. The CDR3 sequence is CSVEAGQGANRYF. For the CDR3, the DNA is TGCAGCGTGGAAGCGGGACAGGGGGCAAACCGGTACTTC. V and J are TRBV29-1 and TRBJ2-7, with 12 bases matching TRBD1. This CDR3 comprises 13 residues. Germline CDR1 is SQVTM and CDR2 is ANQGSEA.

The rearrangement joins TRBV25-1 to TRBJ1-1; no clear D gene. V shed 6 bases and J shed 5 bases, with 13 bases lying between them. The CDR3 totals 13 residues. Germline CDR1 and CDR2: MGHDK and SYGVNS. Here the CDR3 reads CASSRTRQTEAFF. The CDR3 coding sequence is TGTGCCAGCAGCCGAACCCGACAAACTGAAGCTTTCTTT.

The V gene is TRBV25-1, the J gene TRBJ1-4, with a possible D match to TRBD1 (5 bases). V lost 1 base and J 5 bases, leaving 14 bases between the germline ends. The V gene's germline CDR1 is MGHDK and CDR2 SYGVNS. The CDR3 length is 16 residues. As DNA, the CDR3 is TGTGCCAGCAGTGAATGGATTGGACACGACAATGAAAAACTGTTTTTT. This sequence encodes CASSEWIGHDNEKLFF.